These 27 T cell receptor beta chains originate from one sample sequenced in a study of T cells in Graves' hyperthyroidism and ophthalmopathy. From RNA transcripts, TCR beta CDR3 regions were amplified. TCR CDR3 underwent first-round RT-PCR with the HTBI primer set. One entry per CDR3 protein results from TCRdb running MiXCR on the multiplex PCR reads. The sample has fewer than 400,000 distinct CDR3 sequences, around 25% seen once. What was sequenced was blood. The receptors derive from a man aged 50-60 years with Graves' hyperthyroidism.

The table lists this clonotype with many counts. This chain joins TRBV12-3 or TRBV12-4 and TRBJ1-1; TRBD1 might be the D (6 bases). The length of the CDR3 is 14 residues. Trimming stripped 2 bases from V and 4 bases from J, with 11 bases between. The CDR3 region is CASSLWDMGTEAFF. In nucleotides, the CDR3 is TGTGCCAGCAGTTTATGGGACATGGGCACTGAAGCTTTCTTT.

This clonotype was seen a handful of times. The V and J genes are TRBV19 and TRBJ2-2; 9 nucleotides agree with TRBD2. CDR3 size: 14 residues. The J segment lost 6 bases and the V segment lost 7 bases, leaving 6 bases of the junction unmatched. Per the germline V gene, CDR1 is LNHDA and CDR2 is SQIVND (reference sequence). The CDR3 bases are TGTGCCAGTAAGGCGGGAGGGCCGCCCGGGGAGCTGTTTTTT. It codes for CASKAGGPPGELFF.

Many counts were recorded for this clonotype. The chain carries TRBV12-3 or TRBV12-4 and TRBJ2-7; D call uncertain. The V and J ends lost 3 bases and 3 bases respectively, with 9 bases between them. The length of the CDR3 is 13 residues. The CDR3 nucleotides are TGTGCCAGCAGTTTTTCAGTTTACTACGAGCAGTACTTC. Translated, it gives CASSFSVYYEQYF.

The CDR3 sequence: CASSNQRRGFQETQYF. The DNA for the CDR3 is TGTGCCAGCAGCAACCAACGTAGGGGGTTCCAAGAGACCCAGTACTTC. The rearrangement links TRBV11-2 to TRBJ2-5; maybe TRBD1 (6 bases). Trimming took off 5 bases at V and 1 base at J, with 17 bases between the two ends. This CDR3 region has 16 residues. Germline V gene sequence: CDR1 SGHAT, CDR2 FQNNGV.

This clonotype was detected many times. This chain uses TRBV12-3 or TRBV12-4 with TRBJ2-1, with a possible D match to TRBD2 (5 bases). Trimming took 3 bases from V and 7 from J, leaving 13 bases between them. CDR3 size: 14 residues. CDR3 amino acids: CASSFAGLGNEQFF. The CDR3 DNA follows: TGTGCCAGCAGTTTCGCGGGCCTTGGGAATGAGCAGTTCTTC.

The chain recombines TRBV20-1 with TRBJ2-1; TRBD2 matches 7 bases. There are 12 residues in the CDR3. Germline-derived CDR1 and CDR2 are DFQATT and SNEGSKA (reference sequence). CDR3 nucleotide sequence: TGCAGCGGGGGGTTGCGGTACAATGAGCAGTTCTTC. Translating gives CSGGLRYNEQFF.

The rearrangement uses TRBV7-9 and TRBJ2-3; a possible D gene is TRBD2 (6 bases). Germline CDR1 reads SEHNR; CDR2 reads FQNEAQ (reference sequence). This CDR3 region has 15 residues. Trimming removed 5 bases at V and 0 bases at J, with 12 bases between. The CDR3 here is CASSPLATSTDTQYF. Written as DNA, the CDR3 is TGTGCCAGCAGCCCCCTAGCGACTAGCACAGATACGCAGTATTTT. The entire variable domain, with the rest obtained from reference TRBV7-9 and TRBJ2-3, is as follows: DTGVSQNPRHKITKRGQNVTFRCDPISEHNRLYWYRQTLGQGPEFLTYFQNEAQLEKSRLLSDRFSAERPKGSFSTLEIQRTEQGDSAMYLCASSPLATSTDTQYFGPGTRLTVL.

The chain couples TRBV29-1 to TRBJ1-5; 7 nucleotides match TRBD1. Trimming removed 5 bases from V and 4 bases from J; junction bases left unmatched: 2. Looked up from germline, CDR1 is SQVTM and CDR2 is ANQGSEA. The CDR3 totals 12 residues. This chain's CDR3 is CSVKGANQPQHF. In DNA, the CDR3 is TGCAGCGTTAAGGGGGCGAATCAGCCCCAGCATTTT.

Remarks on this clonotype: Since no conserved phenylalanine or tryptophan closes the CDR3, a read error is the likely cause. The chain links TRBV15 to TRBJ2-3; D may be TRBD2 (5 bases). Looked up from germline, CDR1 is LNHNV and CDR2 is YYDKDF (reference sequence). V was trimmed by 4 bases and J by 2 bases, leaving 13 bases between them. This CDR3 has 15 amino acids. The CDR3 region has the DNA TGTGCCACCAGCATAAATCGGGATCCCACAGATACGCAGTATTTA. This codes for CATSINRDPTDTQYL.

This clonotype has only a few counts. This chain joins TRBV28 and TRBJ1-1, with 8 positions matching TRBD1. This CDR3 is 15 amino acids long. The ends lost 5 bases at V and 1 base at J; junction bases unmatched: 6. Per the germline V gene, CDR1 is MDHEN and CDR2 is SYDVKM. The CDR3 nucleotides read TGTGCCAGCAGTCTGACAGGGGCTGGGAACACTGAAGCTTTCTTT. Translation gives CASSLTGAGNTEAFF.

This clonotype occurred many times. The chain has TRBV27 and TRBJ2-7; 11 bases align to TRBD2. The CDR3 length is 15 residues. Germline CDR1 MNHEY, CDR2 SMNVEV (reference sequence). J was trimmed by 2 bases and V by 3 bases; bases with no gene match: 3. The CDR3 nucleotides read TGTGCCAGCAGTTTGATAGCGGGAGGGCCCTACGAGCAGTACTTC. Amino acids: CASSLIAGGPYEQYF.

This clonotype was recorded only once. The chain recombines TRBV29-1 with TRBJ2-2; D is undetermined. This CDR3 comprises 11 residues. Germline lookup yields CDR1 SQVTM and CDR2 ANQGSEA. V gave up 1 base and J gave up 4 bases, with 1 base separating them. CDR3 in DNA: TGCAGCGTTGAAGCCACCGGGGAGCTGTTTTTT. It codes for CSVEATGELFF.

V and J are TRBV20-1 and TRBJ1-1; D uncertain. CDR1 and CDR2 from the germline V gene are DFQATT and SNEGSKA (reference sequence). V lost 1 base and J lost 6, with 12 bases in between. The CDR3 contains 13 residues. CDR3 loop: CSARAYGRPEAFF. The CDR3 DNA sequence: TGCAGTGCTAGAGCGTACGGACGGCCTGAAGCTTTCTTT.

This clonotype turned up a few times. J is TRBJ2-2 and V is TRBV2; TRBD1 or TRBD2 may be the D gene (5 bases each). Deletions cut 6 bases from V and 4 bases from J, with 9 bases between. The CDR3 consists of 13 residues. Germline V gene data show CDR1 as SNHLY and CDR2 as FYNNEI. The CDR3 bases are TGTGCCAGCAGGTCAGGGAGCACCGGGGAGCTGTTTTTT. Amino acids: CASRSGSTGELFF.

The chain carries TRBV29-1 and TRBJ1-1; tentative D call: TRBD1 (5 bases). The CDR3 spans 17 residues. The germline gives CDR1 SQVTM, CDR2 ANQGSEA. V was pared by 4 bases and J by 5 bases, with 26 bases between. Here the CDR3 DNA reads TGCAGCGTTGGAACGACCTGGTGGGGGGGGGAGATTACTGAAGCTTTCTTT. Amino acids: CSVGTTWWGGEITEAFF.

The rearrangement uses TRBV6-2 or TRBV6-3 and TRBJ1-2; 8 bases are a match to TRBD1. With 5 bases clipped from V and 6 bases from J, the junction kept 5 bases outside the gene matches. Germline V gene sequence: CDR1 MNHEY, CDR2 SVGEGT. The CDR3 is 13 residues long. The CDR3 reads CASSGGQGDGYTF. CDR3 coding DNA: TGTGCCAGCAGTGGAGGACAGGGAGATGGCTACACCTTC.

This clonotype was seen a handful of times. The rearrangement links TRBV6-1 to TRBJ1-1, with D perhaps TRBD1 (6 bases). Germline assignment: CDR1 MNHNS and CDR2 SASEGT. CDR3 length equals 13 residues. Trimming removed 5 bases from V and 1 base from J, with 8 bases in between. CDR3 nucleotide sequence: TGTGCCAGCAGTCAAGGGGGGAACACTGAAGCTTTCTTT. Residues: CASSQGGNTEAFF.

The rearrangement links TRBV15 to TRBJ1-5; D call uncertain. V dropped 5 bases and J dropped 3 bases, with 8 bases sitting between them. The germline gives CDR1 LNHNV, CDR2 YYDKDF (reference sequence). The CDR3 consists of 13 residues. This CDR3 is CATSAELNQPQHF. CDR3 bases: TGTGCCACCAGCGCAGAGCTCAATCAGCCCCAGCATTTT.

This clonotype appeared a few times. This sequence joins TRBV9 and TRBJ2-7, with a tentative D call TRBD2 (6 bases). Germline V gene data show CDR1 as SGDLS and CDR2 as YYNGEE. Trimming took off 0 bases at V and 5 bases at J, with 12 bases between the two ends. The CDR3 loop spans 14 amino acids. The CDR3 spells CASSVVGSPHEQYF. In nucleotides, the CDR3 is TGTGCCAGCAGCGTAGTCGGGAGTCCCCACGAGCAGTACTTC.

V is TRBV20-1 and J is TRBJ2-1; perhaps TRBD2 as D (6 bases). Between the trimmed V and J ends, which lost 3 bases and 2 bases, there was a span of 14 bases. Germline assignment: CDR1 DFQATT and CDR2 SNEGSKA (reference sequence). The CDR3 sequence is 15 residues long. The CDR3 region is CSASGSESPYNEQFF. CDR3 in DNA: TGCAGTGCTAGCGGGAGTGAATCCCCCTACAATGAGCAGTTCTTC.

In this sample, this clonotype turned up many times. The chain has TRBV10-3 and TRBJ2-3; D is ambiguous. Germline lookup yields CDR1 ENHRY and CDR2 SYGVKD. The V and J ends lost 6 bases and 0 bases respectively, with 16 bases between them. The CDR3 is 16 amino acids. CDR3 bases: TGTGCCATCAGGCCCTTCGGTACTGGGAGCACAGATACGCAGTATTTT. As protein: CAIRPFGTGSTDTQYF.

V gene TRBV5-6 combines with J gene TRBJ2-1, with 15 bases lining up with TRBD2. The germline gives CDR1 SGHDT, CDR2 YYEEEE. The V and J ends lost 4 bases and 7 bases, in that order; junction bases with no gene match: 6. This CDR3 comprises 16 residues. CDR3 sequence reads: CASSLRTSGRVNEQFF. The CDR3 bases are TGTGCCAGCAGCCTTAGGACTAGCGGGAGGGTTAATGAGCAGTTCTTC.

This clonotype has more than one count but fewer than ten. The CDR3 DNA follows: TGTGCCAGCATTCTTAGCGGGAGTACGGATACGCAGTATTTT. As protein: CASILSGSTDTQYF. The chain uses TRBV12-3 or TRBV12-4 and TRBJ2-3; 9 nucleotides line up with TRBD2. V was clipped by 7 bases and J by 6 bases; unmatched bases: 8. The CDR3 runs to 14 residues.

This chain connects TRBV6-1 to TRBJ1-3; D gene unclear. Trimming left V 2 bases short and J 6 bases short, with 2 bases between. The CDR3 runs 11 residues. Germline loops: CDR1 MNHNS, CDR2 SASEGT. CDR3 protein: CASSELNTIYF. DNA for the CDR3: TGTGCCAGCAGTGAATTAAACACCATATATTTT.

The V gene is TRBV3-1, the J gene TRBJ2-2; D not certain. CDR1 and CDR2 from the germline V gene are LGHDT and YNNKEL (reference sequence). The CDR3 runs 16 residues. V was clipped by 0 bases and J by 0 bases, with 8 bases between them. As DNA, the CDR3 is TGTGCCAGCAGCCAAGATAGGCTAGCGAACACCGGGGAGCTGTTTTTT. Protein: CASSQDRLANTGELFF.

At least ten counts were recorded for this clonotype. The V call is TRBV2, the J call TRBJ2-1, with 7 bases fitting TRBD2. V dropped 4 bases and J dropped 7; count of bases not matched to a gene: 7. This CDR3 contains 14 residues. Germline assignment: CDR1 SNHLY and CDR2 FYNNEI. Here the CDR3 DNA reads TGTGCCAGCAGTGCCCGGGACTATAGTAATGAGCAGTTCTTC. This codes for CASSARDYSNEQFF.

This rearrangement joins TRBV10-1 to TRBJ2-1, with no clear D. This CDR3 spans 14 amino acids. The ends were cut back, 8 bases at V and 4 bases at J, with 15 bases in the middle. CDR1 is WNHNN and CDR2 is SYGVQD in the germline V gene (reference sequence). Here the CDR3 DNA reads TGCGCCAGCTCTACAACGGCGGATTACAATGAGCAGTTCTTC. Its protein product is CASSTTADYNEQFF.